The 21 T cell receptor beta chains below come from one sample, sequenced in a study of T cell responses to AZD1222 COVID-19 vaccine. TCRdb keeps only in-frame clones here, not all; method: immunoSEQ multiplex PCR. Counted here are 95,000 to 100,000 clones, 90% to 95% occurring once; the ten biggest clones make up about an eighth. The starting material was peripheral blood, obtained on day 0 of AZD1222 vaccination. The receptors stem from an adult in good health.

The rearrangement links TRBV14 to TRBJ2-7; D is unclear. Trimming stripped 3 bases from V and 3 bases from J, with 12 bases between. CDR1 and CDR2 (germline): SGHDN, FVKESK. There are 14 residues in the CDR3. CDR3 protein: CASSQFHGNYEQYF. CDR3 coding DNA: TGTGCCAGCAGCCAGTTCCACGGTAACTACGAGCAGTACTTC.

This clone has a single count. The CDR3 bases are TGTGCCACCAGTGGGATAGCGGGAGTGCTTAACACCGGGGAGCTGTTTTTT. The encoded protein is CATSGIAGVLNTGELFF. V usage is TRBV24-1 and J usage is TRBJ2-2, with 9 bases identical to TRBD2. Germline V gene lookup returns CDR1 KGHDR and CDR2 SFDVKD. V dropped 5 bases and J dropped 2; count of bases not matched to a gene: 8. The CDR3 is 17 residues long.

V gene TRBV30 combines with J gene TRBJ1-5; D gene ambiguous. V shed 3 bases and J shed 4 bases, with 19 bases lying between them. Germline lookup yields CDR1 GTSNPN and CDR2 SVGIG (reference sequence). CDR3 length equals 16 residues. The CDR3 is CAWSKPTRGPNQPQHF. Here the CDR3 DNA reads TGTGCCTGGAGCAAACCAACCCGAGGCCCAAATCAGCCCCAGCATTTT.

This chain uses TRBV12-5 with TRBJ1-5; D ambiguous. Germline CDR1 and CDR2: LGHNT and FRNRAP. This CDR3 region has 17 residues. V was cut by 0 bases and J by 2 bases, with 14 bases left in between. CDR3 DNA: TGTGCTAGTGGTTTGGTACTTGGTATTTCGGGCAATCAGCCCCAGCATTTT. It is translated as CASGLVLGISGNQPQHF.

CDR3 residues: CAIRETGSEAFF. The CDR3 DNA reads TGTGCCATCAGGGAGACAGGGTCTGAAGCTTTCTTT. The chain couples TRBV10-3 to TRBJ1-1, with TRBD1 matching 7 bases. Trimming cost V 6 bases and J 6 bases; bases outside gene matches: 4. Germline assignment: CDR1 ENHRY and CDR2 SYGVKD. The CDR3 totals 12 residues.

The CDR3 region is CSEKNGYTF. The CDR3 DNA follows: TGCAGTGAGAAAAATGGCTACACCTTC. The chain links TRBV20-1 to TRBJ1-2; no reliable D call. Germline CDR1 reads DFQATT; CDR2 reads SNEGSKA (reference sequence). This CDR3 comprises 9 residues. Trimming removed 7 bases at V and 6 bases at J, with 6 bases between.

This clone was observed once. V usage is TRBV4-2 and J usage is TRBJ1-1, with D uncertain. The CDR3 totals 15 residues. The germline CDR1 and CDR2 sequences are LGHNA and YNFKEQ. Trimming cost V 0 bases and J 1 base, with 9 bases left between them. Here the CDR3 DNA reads TGTGCCAGCAGCCAAGATGTTGCGGGGAACACTGAAGCTTTCTTT. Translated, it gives CASSQDVAGNTEAFF.

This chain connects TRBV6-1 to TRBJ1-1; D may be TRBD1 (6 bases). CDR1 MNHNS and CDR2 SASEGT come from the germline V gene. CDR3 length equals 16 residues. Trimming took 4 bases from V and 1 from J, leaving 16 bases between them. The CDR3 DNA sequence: TGTGCCAGCAGTGGCCTCCCACAGGGTGCGAACACTGAAGCTTTCTTT. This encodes CASSGLPQGANTEAFF.

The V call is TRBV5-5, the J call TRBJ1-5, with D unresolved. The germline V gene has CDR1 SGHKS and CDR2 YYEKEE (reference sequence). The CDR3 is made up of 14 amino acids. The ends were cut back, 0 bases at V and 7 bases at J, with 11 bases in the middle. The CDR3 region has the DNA TGTGCCAGCAGCTTGGGCCCGGGCCAGCAGCCCCAGCATTTT. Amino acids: CASSLGPGQQPQHF.

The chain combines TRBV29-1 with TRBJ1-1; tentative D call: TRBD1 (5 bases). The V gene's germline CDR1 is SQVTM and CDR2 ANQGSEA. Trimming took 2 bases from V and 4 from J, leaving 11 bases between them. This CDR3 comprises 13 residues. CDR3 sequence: CSVEWQGGTEAFF. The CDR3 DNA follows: TGCAGCGTTGAATGGCAGGGTGGCACTGAAGCTTTCTTT.

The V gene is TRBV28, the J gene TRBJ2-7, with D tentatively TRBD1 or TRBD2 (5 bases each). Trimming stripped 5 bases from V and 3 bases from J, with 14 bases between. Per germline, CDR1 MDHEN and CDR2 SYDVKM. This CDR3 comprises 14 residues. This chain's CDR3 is CASSLPGTFYEQYF. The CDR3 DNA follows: TGTGCCAGCAGTCTCCCCGGGACGTTCTACGAGCAGTACTTC.

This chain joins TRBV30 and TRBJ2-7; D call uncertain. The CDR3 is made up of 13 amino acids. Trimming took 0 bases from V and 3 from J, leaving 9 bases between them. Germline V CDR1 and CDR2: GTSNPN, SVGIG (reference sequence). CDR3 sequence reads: CAWSVSGVYEQYF. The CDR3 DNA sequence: TGTGCCTGGAGTGTGTCTGGGGTCTACGAGCAGTACTTC. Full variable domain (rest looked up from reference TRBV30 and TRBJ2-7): SQTIHQWPATLVQPVGSPLSLECTVEGTSNPNLYWYRQAAGRGLQLLFYSVGIGQISSEVPQNLSASRPQDRQFILSSKKLLLSDSGFYLCAWSVSGVYEQYFGPGTRLTVT.

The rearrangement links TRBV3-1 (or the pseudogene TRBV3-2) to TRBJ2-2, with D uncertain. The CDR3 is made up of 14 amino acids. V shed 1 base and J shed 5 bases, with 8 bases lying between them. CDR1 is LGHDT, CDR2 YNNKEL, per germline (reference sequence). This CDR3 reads CASSQASGTGELFF. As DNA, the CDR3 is TGTGCCAGCAGCCAAGCCTCAGGAACCGGGGAGCTGTTTTTT.

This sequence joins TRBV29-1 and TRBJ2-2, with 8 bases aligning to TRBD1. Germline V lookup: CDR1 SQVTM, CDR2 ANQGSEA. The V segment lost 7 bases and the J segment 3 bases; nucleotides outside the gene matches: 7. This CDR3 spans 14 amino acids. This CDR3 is CSASGGRHTGELFF. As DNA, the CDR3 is TGCAGCGCGTCAGGGGGCAGGCACACCGGGGAGCTGTTTTTT.

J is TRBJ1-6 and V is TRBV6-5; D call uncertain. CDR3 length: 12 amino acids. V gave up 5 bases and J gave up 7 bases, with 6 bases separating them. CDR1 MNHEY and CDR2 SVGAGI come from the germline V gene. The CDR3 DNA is TGTGCCAGCAGTAGAGCAAATTCACCCCTCCACTTT. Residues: CASSRANSPLHF.

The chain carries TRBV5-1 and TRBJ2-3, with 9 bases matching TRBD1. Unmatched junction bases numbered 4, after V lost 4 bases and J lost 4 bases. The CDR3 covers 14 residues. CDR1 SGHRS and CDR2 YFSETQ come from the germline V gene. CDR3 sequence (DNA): TGCGCCAGCAGCAGGGACAGGGCAGCAGATACGCAGTATTTT. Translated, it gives CASSRDRAADTQYF.

The DNA of the CDR3 is TGTGCCAGTAGTATTGGTCGGACAGACCGTACGGAGCAGTTCTTC. This gives the protein CASSIGRTDRTEQFF. V gene TRBV19 combines with J gene TRBJ2-1, with D possibly being TRBD1 (6 bases). In germline, CDR1 is LNHDA, CDR2 SQIVND (reference sequence). The V gene lost 3 bases and the J gene lost 10 bases, with 19 bases spanning the gap. The CDR3 runs 15 residues.

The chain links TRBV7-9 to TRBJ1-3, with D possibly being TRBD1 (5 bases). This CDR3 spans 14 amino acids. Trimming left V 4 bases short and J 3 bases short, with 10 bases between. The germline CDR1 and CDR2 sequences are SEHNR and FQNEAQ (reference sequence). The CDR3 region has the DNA TGTGCCAGCAGCTCGGACAACTATGGAAACACCATATATTTT. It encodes CASSSDNYGNTIYF.

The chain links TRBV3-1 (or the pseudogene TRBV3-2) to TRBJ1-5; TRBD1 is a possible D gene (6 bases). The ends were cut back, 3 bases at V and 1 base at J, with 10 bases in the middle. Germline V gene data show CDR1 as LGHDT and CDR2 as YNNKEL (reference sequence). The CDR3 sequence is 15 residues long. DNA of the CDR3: TGTGCCAGCAGCCACAGGGGTACGAGCAATCAGCCCCAGCATTTT. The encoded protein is CASSHRGTSNQPQHF.

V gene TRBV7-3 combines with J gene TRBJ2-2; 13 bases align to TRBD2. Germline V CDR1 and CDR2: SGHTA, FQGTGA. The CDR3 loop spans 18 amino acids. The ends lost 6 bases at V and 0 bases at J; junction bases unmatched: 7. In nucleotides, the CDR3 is TGTGCCAGCAGTCCTGGGACTAGCGGGGTACCGAACACCGGGGAGCTGTTTTTT. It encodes CASSPGTSGVPNTGELFF.

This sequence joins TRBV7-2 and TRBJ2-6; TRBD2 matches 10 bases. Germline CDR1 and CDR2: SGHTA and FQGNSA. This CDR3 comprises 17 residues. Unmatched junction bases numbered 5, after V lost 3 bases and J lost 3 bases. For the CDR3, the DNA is TGTGCCAGCAGCTTGACCGTAGCGGGAGGTGGGGCCAACGTCCTGACTTTC. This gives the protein CASSLTVAGGGANVLTF.